These 5 T cell receptor beta chains were sequenced from one sample in a study of blood T cells in healthy people across ages. Primed by a sample-barcoded 5' primer and a J-beta primer mix, a second PCR proceeded for about 6 to 12 cycles. MiXCR, applied by TCRdb to the 5' RACE reads, yields one record per CDR3 protein. Among 600,000 or so distinct CDR3 sequences, under 55% were seen once, and the ten largest hold approximately 23%. Sample: blood. The receptors shown here come from a man at least 80 years old in good health.

The chain uses TRBV27 and TRBJ2-5, with TRBD1 matching over 10 bases. Matching the DNA end better, TRBJ2-7 makes the J call doubtful. This CDR3 is 14 amino acids long. Germline assignment: CDR1 MNHEY and CDR2 SMNVEV (reference sequence). The CDR3 sequence is CASRDRGPLYEQYF. The CDR3 region has the DNA TGTGCCAGCAGAGACAGGGGGCCGCTCTACGAGCAGTACTTC.

The chain employs TRBV20-1 and TRBJ2-1; D may correspond to TRBD1 or TRBD2 (5 bases each). V gave up 3 bases and J gave up 4 bases, with 16 bases separating them. The germline gives CDR1 DFQATT, CDR2 SNEGSKA (reference sequence). The CDR3 spans 15 residues. This CDR3 reads CSASGADSTYNEQFF. The CDR3 bases are TGCAGTGCTAGTGGGGCGGACTCGACTTACAATGAGCAGTTCTTC.

The chain has TRBV20-1 and TRBJ2-7; TRBD1 matches 7 bases. Germline-derived CDR1 and CDR2 are DFQATT and SNEGSKA (reference sequence). CDR3 length: 14 residues. The V segment lost 0 bases and the J segment 3 bases; nucleotides outside the gene matches: 5. The CDR3, as DNA: TGCAGTGCTAGAGACCGGGACAGTCTCTACGAGCAGTACTTC. Protein product: CSARDRDSLYEQYF.

V gene TRBV12-3 or TRBV12-4 combines with J gene TRBJ2-6; D gene ambiguous. Trimming took 5 bases from V and 10 from J, leaving 15 bases between them. CDR3 size: 14 residues. CDR3 coding DNA: TGTGCCAGCAGTCCCCTAACAGAACAAAACGTCCTGACTTTC. Amino acids: CASSPLTEQNVLTF.

V gene TRBV28 combines with J gene TRBJ2-6, with D possibly matching TRBD2 (5 bases). The CDR3 sequence is 15 residues long. Germline CDR1 reads MDHEN; CDR2 reads SYDVKM. Trimming removed 5 bases at V and 0 bases at J, with 8 bases between. The CDR3 loop reads CASSLTSSGANVLTF. In DNA, the CDR3 is TGTGCCAGCAGTCTTACTAGCTCTGGGGCCAACGTCCTGACTTTC.